The 8 T cell receptor beta chains in this list originate from one sample, sequenced in a study of regulatory T cells in long-lasting Graves disease. To make TCR beta libraries, researchers used iRepertoire HTBI primers and Arm-PCR of CDR3 regions. One entry per CDR3 protein results from TCRdb running MiXCR on the multiplex PCR reads. The sample lists around 500,000 distinct CDR3 sequences, about 15% occurring once. Time point meaning: newly diagnosed GD, antithyroid drugs for less than 3 months. Generation of the TCR library employed RNA extracted from PBMCs. This sample also appeared in a second study, on T cells in Graves' hyperthyroidism and ophthalmopathy.

Sequencing used peripheral blood mononuclear cells (PBMCs), obtained at new diagnosis, from a patient treated with antithyroid drugs. These receptors were obtained from a woman between 40 and 65 years old with Graves disease.

The chain joins TRBV28 to TRBJ1-5; D uncertain. Trimming pared 3 bases from V and 7 bases from J, leaving 10 bases between. The CDR3 has 13 residues. From germline, CDR1 is MDHEN and CDR2 SYDVKM. The CDR3 DNA sequence: TGTGCCAGCAGTTTCCAATCAGCCCAGCCCCAGCATTTT. Translated: CASSFQSAQPQHF.

This clonotype has at least ten counts. The V and J genes are TRBV6-1 and TRBJ2-1, with 11 bases lining up with TRBD1. Germline lookup yields CDR1 MNHNS and CDR2 SASEGT. Germline trimming cut 5 bases from V and 7 bases from J; bases unmatched to any gene: 7. The length of the CDR3 is 15 residues. The DNA of the CDR3 is TGTGCCAGCAGTCTTAGGACAGGGGGCGGGAATGAGCAGTTCTTC. Translation: CASSLRTGGGNEQFF.

This clonotype was seen many times. V and J are TRBV6-1 and TRBJ1-2; 10 bases map to TRBD1. CDR1 MNHNS and CDR2 SASEGT come from the germline V gene. Trimming at V came to 3 bases and at J to 4 bases, leaving 5 bases not matched to a gene. There are 15 residues in the CDR3. This CDR3 is CASSDDRGLFYGYTF. The CDR3 DNA sequence: TGTGCCAGCAGTGACGACAGGGGGCTATTCTATGGCTACACCTTC.

This clonotype was found a few times. The J gene is TRBJ1-2, the V gene TRBV10-3; D gene ambiguous. V lost 4 bases, J lost 8 bases, and 11 bases lay in between. Germline V gene data show CDR1 as ENHRY and CDR2 as SYGVKD. The CDR3 is 12 residues long. CDR3 sequence (DNA): TGTGCCATCAGTGGTGAGGGTAACGGCTACACCTTC. It is translated as CAISGEGNGYTF.

This clonotype appeared a few times. The V call is TRBV5-1, the J call TRBJ1-2; D not certain. V was cut by 2 bases and J by 6 bases, with 14 bases left in between. CDR3 length: 14 amino acids. Looked up from germline, CDR1 is SGHRS and CDR2 is YFSETQ. CDR3 DNA: TGCGCCAGCAGCTTTGGGATTTTGAATGATGGCTACACCTTC. The encoded protein is CASSFGILNDGYTF.

The chain links TRBV3-1 to TRBJ1-6, with a possible D match to TRBD1 (6 bases). V was cut by 8 bases and J by 4 bases, with 15 bases left in between. The CDR3 runs 15 residues. CDR1 LGHDT and CDR2 YNNKEL come from the germline V gene (reference sequence). In DNA form, the CDR3 reads TGTGCCAGCTCCCCCCGGGACATGTATAATTCACCCCTCCACTTT. Translated: CASSPRDMYNSPLHF.

This clonotype was observed at least ten times. The chain uses TRBV29-1 and TRBJ1-1, with D possibly matching TRBD1 (5 bases). Germline CDR1 and CDR2: SQVTM and ANQGSEA. The V gene lost 0 bases and the J gene lost 4 bases, with 9 bases spanning the gap. This CDR3 comprises 13 residues. Here the CDR3 DNA reads TGCAGCGTTGAAGAGGGGAGGGGCACTGAAGCTTTCTTT. Protein: CSVEEGRGTEAFF. Complete variable domain (other parts from reference TRBV29-1 and TRBJ1-1): SAVISQKPSRDICQRGTSLTIQCQVDSQVTMMFWYRQQPGQSLTLIATANQGSEATYESGFVIDKFPISRPNLTFSTLTVSNMSPEDSSIYLCSVEEGRGTEAFFGQGTRLTVV.

The chain employs TRBV6-9 and TRBJ2-1, with TRBD2 identical over 10 bases. This CDR3 contains 15 residues. With 3 bases clipped from V and 5 bases from J, the junction kept 4 bases outside the gene matches. Per germline, CDR1 MNHGY and CDR2 SVAAGI. The CDR3 DNA reads TGTGCCAGCAGTTACCTAGCGGGGGCACACAATGAGCAGTTCTTC. It specifies CASSYLAGAHNEQFF.